This record concerns one TCR beta chain sequence. The antigen remains unidentified. CDR3 length: 11 residues. The V end lost 3 bases, the J end lost 7 bases, and 9 bases lay between the germline ends. Germline V lookup: CDR1 DFQATT, CDR2 SNEGSKA (reference sequence). Assay used: immunoSEQ multiplex PCR; TCRdb lists only in-frame clones, some missing. The sample lists about 33,000 clones; roughly nine tenths were seen once. The entry originates in a study of T cells in localized non-small cell lung cancer. Study-wide findings and caveats: Adjacent uninvolved lung had the highest clonality, suggesting focused antigen responses. Heterogeneity stays possible, as sequencing covered only one tumor region. Longer survival (overall) was linked to higher T cell density in blood.

The V call is TRBV20-1, the J call TRBJ2-5; D might be TRBD1 or TRBD2, each matching 5 bases. The sequence was obtained from a man aged 40 to 75 with stage II lung adenocarcinoma. Sequencing used PBMCs, obtained before any cancer treatment. The DNA of the CDR3 is TGCAGTGCTAGGTCCGGGACGACCCAGTACTTC. This gives the protein CSARSGTTQYF.